The 27 T cell receptor beta chains below come from one sample, sequenced in a study of cytomegalovirus exposure and HLA in healthy donors. Clones were sequenced by immunoSEQ multiplex PCR, and TCRdb holds only the in-frame ones, with some missing. Here the sample spans about 79,000 clones, 93% being singletons. Specimen: PBMCs. The receptors shown here come from a woman aged 25 to 45 in good health and CMV-seronegative.

The CDR3 sequence is CASSLASAGVQYGYTF. CDR3 DNA sequence: TGCGCCAGCAGCTTGGCCTCGGCAGGGGTTCAATATGGCTACACCTTC. The chain employs TRBV5-1 and TRBJ1-2, with D perhaps TRBD1 (6 bases). The CDR3 covers 16 residues. V was pared by 0 bases and J by 5 bases, with 17 bases between. The germline V gene encodes CDR1 SGHRS and CDR2 YFSETQ. Variable domain in full (rest from reference TRBV5-1 and TRBJ1-2): KAGVTQTPRYLIKTRGQQVTLSCSPISGHRSVSWYQQTPGQGLQFLFEYFSETQRNKGNFPGRFSGRQFSNSRSEMNVSTLELGDSALYLCASSLASAGVQYGYTFGSGTRLTVV.

This chain uses TRBV10-1 with TRBJ2-1; D is unresolved. Germline V CDR1 and CDR2: WNHNN, SYGVQD (reference sequence). CDR3 length: 14 amino acids. Trimming shortened V by 3 bases and J by 0 bases, and 6 bases separated the two germline ends. CDR3 sequence: CASSDSLSYNEQFF. The CDR3 DNA follows: TGCGCCAGCAGTGATTCCCTCTCCTACAATGAGCAGTTCTTC.

V gene TRBV7-9 combines with J gene TRBJ2-7; D perhaps matches TRBD2 (6 bases). CDR3 length: 13 amino acids. V was shortened by 3 bases and J by 0 bases, with 6 bases between the two germline ends. Per germline, CDR1 SEHNR and CDR2 FQNEAQ (reference sequence). CDR3 sequence: CASSLTSSYEQYF. The CDR3 coding sequence is TGTGCCAGCAGCTTGACTAGCTCCTACGAGCAGTACTTC. Based on the CDR3 plus reference TRBV7-9 and TRBJ2-7, the full variable domain is DTGVSQNPRHKITKRGQNVTFRCDPISEHNRLYWYRQTLGQGPEFLTYFQNEAQLEKSRLLSDRFSAERPKGSFSTLEIQRTEQGDSAMYLCASSLTSSYEQYFGPGTRLTVT.

The chain joins TRBV5-1 to TRBJ2-1; 7 bases align to TRBD1. CDR3 length: 18 amino acids. The trim removed 0 bases at V and 3 bases at J, leaving 12 bases unmatched. CDR1 and CDR2 from the germline V gene are SGHRS and YFSETQ. The CDR3 DNA reads TGCGCCAGCAGCTTGGGCGCGAACCGGGACAGCTACTACAATGAGCAGTTCTTC. Translating gives CASSLGANRDSYYNEQFF.

V gene TRBV7-3 combines with J gene TRBJ2-6; 9 nucleotides agree with TRBD1. Germline trimming cut 5 bases from V and 0 bases from J; bases unmatched to any gene: 8. The germline CDR1 and CDR2 sequences are SGHTA and FQGTGA. The CDR3 is made up of 18 amino acids. For the CDR3, the DNA is TGTGCCAGCAGCCCCAGGGGGGACAGGGTCTCTGGGGCCAACGTCCTGACTTTC. As protein: CASSPRGDRVSGANVLTF.

The J gene is TRBJ2-7, the V gene TRBV5-6, with D possibly being TRBD1 (6 bases). V lost 0 bases and J lost 1, with 11 bases in between. Germline V gene lookup returns CDR1 SGHDT and CDR2 YYEEEE. This CDR3 contains 15 residues. Here the CDR3 reads CASSLGGTPSYEQYF. CDR3 sequence (DNA): TGTGCCAGCAGCTTGGGTGGGACACCTTCCTACGAGCAGTACTTC.

The V and J genes are TRBV4-1 and TRBJ2-3; 10 bases agree with TRBD2. V lost 4 bases to trimming and J lost 2 bases; unmatched junction nucleotides: 6. The CDR3 loop spans 16 amino acids. Germline CDR1 reads MGHRA; CDR2 reads YSYEKL. The CDR3 region has the DNA TGCGCCAGCAGCCGAGCTAGCGGGAGCTTCACAGATACGCAGTATTTT. This encodes CASSRASGSFTDTQYF.

The CDR3 sequence: CASSLLLKRNTEAFF. The DNA for the CDR3 is TGTGCCAGCAGCCTCCTATTGAAACGGAACACTGAAGCTTTCTTT. This chain joins TRBV6-5 and TRBJ1-1; D gene uncertain. In germline, CDR1 is MNHEY, CDR2 SVGAGI. The ends were cut back, 6 bases at V and 1 base at J, with 15 bases in the middle. The length of the CDR3 is 15 residues.

The chain joins TRBV11-2 to TRBJ2-6, with a weak D call TRBD1 (5 bases). This CDR3 region has 15 residues. Trimming stripped 5 bases from V and 0 bases from J, with 8 bases between. Germline lookup yields CDR1 SGHAT and CDR2 FQNNGV. The CDR3 sequence: CASSLDNSGANVLTF. The CDR3 region has the DNA TGTGCCAGCAGCCTGGACAACTCTGGGGCCAACGTCCTGACTTTC.

The rearrangement uses TRBV6-1 and TRBJ1-2; D possibly corresponds to TRBD1 (5 bases). There are 14 residues in the CDR3. Germline V gives CDR1 MNHNS, CDR2 SASEGT. The V end was cut by 5 bases, the J end by 4 bases, with 14 bases between. In DNA, the CDR3 is TGTGCCAGCAGTCTTAGGGGTAGCTCCTATGGCTACACCTTC. As protein: CASSLRGSSYGYTF.

The rearrangement joins TRBV9 to TRBJ1-2; 11 nucleotides agree with TRBD1. Germline-derived CDR1 and CDR2 are SGDLS and YYNGEE. The CDR3 spans 15 residues. V lost 5 bases, J lost 0 bases, and 3 bases stayed unmatched. CDR3 sequence reads: CASRGQGESNYGYTF. As DNA, the CDR3 is TGTGCCAGCAGGGGACAGGGGGAATCTAACTATGGCTACACCTTC.

The rearrangement uses TRBV6-1 and TRBJ1-1; D is unclear. Germline CDR1 MNHNS, CDR2 SASEGT. Between the trimmed V and J ends, which lost 2 bases and 5 bases, there was a span of 12 bases. The CDR3 runs to 14 residues. CDR3 sequence: CASSEHQDRTEAFF. The CDR3 nucleotides are TGTGCCAGCAGTGAACATCAGGATCGAACTGAAGCTTTCTTT.

As DNA, the CDR3 is TGTGCCTGGAGTGTACAGGGGAGGGAGACCCAGTACTTC. It yields the protein CAWSVQGRETQYF. J is TRBJ2-5 and V is TRBV30; D may be TRBD1 (7 bases). Germline assignment: CDR1 GTSNPN and CDR2 SVGIG (reference sequence). Trimming removed 0 bases at V and 5 bases at J, with 10 bases between. The CDR3 extends over 13 amino acids.

In this sample, this clone turned up a few times. The J gene is TRBJ1-4, the V gene TRBV7-2, with D perhaps TRBD1 (6 bases). The V and J ends lost 5 bases and 7 bases respectively, with 11 bases between them. Germline V gene lookup returns CDR1 SGHTA and CDR2 FQGNSA. There are 13 residues in the CDR3. The DNA for the CDR3 is TGTGCCAGCAGCACCCACAGGGTTGAAAAACTGTTTTTT. This codes for CASSTHRVEKLFF.

The chain joins TRBV28 to TRBJ2-7; D possibly corresponds to TRBD1 (5 bases). The V end lost 6 bases, the J end lost 11 bases, and 23 bases lay between the germline ends. Germline CDR1 is MDHEN and CDR2 is SYDVKM. The CDR3 has 14 amino acids. CDR3 nucleotides: TGTGCCAGCAGACCTCCAGGGTCCTCGGATTGTGAGTACTTC. It is translated as CASRPPGSSDCEYF.

The chain couples TRBV18 to TRBJ1-2; the match to TRBD1 covers 8 bases. The germline gives CDR1 KGHSH, CDR2 LQKENI. The V segment lost 4 bases and the J segment 4 bases; nucleotides outside the gene matches: 2. The CDR3 spans 13 residues. The CDR3 here is CASSLDRAYGYTF. CDR3 coding DNA: TGTGCCAGCTCACTGGACAGGGCCTATGGCTACACCTTC.

The V and J genes are TRBV19 and TRBJ2-2; perhaps TRBD1 as D (5 bases). Germline V gene sequence: CDR1 LNHDA, CDR2 SQIVND (reference sequence). The CDR3 is 15 amino acids. The ends were cut back, 5 bases at V and 5 bases at J, with 15 bases in the middle. CDR3 in DNA: TGTGCCAGTAGTCCCCGTAATCAGGGTACCGGGGAGCTGTTTTTT. Translated: CASSPRNQGTGELFF.

This clone has a single count. The chain recombines TRBV7-3 with TRBJ2-1, with D possibly matching TRBD1 (6 bases). Germline loops: CDR1 SGHTA, CDR2 FQGTGA. There are 15 residues in the CDR3. The ends were cut back, 5 bases at V and 11 bases at J, with 22 bases in the middle. The CDR3 sequence: CASSNLLGDNDKQFF. The DNA of the CDR3 is TGTGCCAGCAGCAACCTACTAGGGGACAATGATAAGCAGTTCTTC.

J is TRBJ1-2 and V is TRBV28; D call uncertain. Germline V CDR1 and CDR2: MDHEN, SYDVKM. The CDR3 has 12 amino acids. V lost 2 bases and J lost 7, with 8 bases in between. The DNA of the CDR3 is TGTGCCAGCAGTTTAGTCCGCGGTGGCTACACCTTC. Protein product: CASSLVRGGYTF.

J is TRBJ1-1 and V is TRBV9, with 8 bases fitting TRBD1. In germline, CDR1 is SGDLS, CDR2 YYNGEE. There are 15 residues in the CDR3. J gave up 7 bases and V 0 bases, and 8 bases lay outside the gene matches. The CDR3 DNA is TGTGCCAGCAGCGTAGCTGGACAGGGCTCGGGTGAAGCTTTCTTT. Translation: CASSVAGQGSGEAFF.

The chain joins TRBV6-6 to TRBJ2-3, with 8 bases lining up with TRBD2. From germline, CDR1 is MNHNY and CDR2 SVGAGI (reference sequence). This CDR3 has 14 amino acids. The V and J ends lost 2 bases and 6 bases, in that order; junction bases with no gene match: 4. The CDR3 reads CASSYRGGGDTQYF. In DNA form, the CDR3 reads TGTGCCAGCAGTTACCGGGGCGGGGGGGATACGCAGTATTTT.

This clone has a single count. The chain links TRBV19 to TRBJ2-7; 9 bases agree with TRBD1. The ends lost 6 bases at V and 1 base at J; junction bases unmatched: 4. This CDR3 is 14 amino acids long. From germline, CDR1 is LNHDA and CDR2 SQIVND (reference sequence). CDR3 sequence (DNA): TGTGCCAGTAGCACAGGGGGCCCGTCCTACGAGCAGTACTTC. It encodes CASSTGGPSYEQYF. The full variable domain, with the rest looked up from reference TRBV19 and TRBJ2-7, is DGGITQSPKYLFRKEGQNVTLSCEQNLNHDAMYWYRQDPGQGLRLIYYSQIVNDFQKGDIAEGYSVSREKKESFPLTVTSAQKNPTAFYLCASSTGGPSYEQYFGPGTRLTVT.

V usage is TRBV5-1 and J usage is TRBJ2-1; TRBD2 matches at 10 bases. This CDR3 contains 15 residues. CDR1 SGHRS and CDR2 YFSETQ come from the germline V gene. The ends lost 6 bases at V and 0 bases at J; junction bases unmatched: 3. The CDR3 sequence is CASISGGASYNEQFF. CDR3 nucleotides: TGCGCCAGCATAAGCGGGGGGGCCTCCTACAATGAGCAGTTCTTC.

The chain links TRBV7-9 to TRBJ2-4; 9 bases match TRBD1. Germline assignment: CDR1 SEHNR and CDR2 FQNEAQ (reference sequence). This CDR3 has 13 residues. V lost 9 bases, J lost 8 bases, and 8 bases stayed unmatched. The CDR3 sequence is CASEQGAEDIQYF. For the CDR3, the DNA is TGTGCCAGTGAACAGGGGGCGGAGGACATTCAGTACTTC. Based on the CDR3 plus reference TRBV7-9 and TRBJ2-4, the full variable domain is DTGVSQNPRHKITKRGQNVTFRCDPISEHNRLYWYRQTLGQGPEFLTYFQNEAQLEKSRLLSDRFSAERPKGSFSTLEIQRTEQGDSAMYLCASEQGAEDIQYFGAGTRLSVL.

This chain joins TRBV5-6 and TRBJ2-5; TRBD2 aligns across 14 bases. CDR3 size: 19 residues. Germline V gives CDR1 SGHDT, CDR2 YYEEEE. V was clipped by 4 bases and J by 2 bases; unmatched bases: 13. CDR3 nucleotides: TGTGCCAGCAGCAACGGAAGACCGGGACTAGCGGGAGTTCAAGAGACCCAGTACTTC. Its translation: CASSNGRPGLAGVQETQYF.

The chain joins TRBV11-3 to TRBJ2-2; TRBD1 is a possible D gene (6 bases). Deletions cut 4 bases from V and 6 bases from J, with 15 bases between. The CDR3 extends over 15 amino acids. Germline lookup yields CDR1 SGHNT and CDR2 YENEEA. The CDR3 sequence: CASSSAGTSAGELFF. The CDR3 DNA follows: TGTGCCAGCAGCTCTGCCGGGACATCAGCCGGGGAGCTGTTTTTT.

The rearrangement uses TRBV6-5 and TRBJ2-7, with 10 bases identical to TRBD1. V dropped 6 bases and J dropped 3; count of bases not matched to a gene: 8. Germline V gene lookup returns CDR1 MNHEY and CDR2 SVGAGI. The CDR3 contains 15 residues. CDR3 residues: CASRGPGQGVYEQYF. DNA for the CDR3: TGTGCCAGCAGGGGGCCCGGACAGGGGGTCTACGAGCAGTACTTC.